This record covers a single T cell receptor (beta chain). Its antigen remains unknown. 300,000 cells per CD8+ T cell subset were flow-sorted in triplicate. Cells that were CD45RO-CCR7+CD27+CD95- constituted naive CD8+ T cells. This entry is derived from a study of CXCR3-negative and CXCR3-positive naive CD8 T cells. cDNA libraries for TRB were generated by 5' RACE incorporating UMI labels. TCRdb reworked the 5' RACE reads into one entry per CDR3 protein, no DNA. In total, the table holds about 150,000 distinct CDR3 sequences. Germline CDR1 reads SGHTA; CDR2 reads FQGTGA. The CDR3 covers 16 residues. Study-wide findings and caveats: CXCR3-positive naive cells carried more hydrophobic TRB CDR3s than CXCR3-negative ones. The study found that naive CXCR3-negative and CXCR3-positive cells shared TRBV-TRBJ usage, while memory cells differed.

The source material was naive CXCR3+ CD8+ T cells from blood. Subset: CD45RO-CCR7+CD27+CD95- naive CD8+ T cells expressing CXCR3 (TNR3+). V and J are TRBV7-3 and TRBJ2-1; TCRdb calls TRBD2, which cannot be checked without DNA. This sequence was found in a human donor in good health. Some clones in this sample may be carry-over from other donors' samples. This CDR3 is CASSLIPSDTNNEQFF.